Described below is a single T cell receptor (beta chain) sequence and its context. The antigen is unknown. The sample is drawn from a study of T cells in lung cancer brain metastases. Regarding the study as a whole: Brain metastasis T cell infiltration was not adjusted for preoperative corticosteroid effects. Paired primaries held more unique productive clones than brain metastases (median approximately 4,500 versus 1,500).

Patients with a history of multiple malignancies were excluded. Guided by marked H&E slides, tumor areas were macrodissected from five unstained, deparaffinized about 9.4 um sections. V was clipped by 5 bases and J by 8 bases; unmatched bases: 14. The CDR3 has 15 amino acids. Germline CDR1 SEHNR, CDR2 FQNEAQ (reference sequence). The data were produced by immunoSEQ multiplex PCR, yet TCRdb's version contains in-frame clones alone and is incomplete. The sample yields about 4,900 clones, roughly 89% seen once. The sequence was collected from a woman between 45 and 60 years old with non-small cell lung cancer. The V call is TRBV7-9, the J call TRBJ1-2; 7 nucleotides line up with TRBD1. Specimen: tumor tissue from the primary lung tumor. CDR3 in DNA: TGTGCCAGCAGCGTACACCGACAGGGTACGGTAGGCTACACCTTC. Its translation: CASSVHRQGTVGYTF. The full variable domain, completed using reference TRBV7-9 and TRBJ1-2, is DTGVSQNPRHKITKRGQNVTFRCDPISEHNRLYWYRQTLGQGPEFLTYFQNEAQLEKSRLLSDRFSAERPKGSFSTLEIQRTEQGDSAMYLCASSVHRQGTVGYTFGSGTRLTVV.